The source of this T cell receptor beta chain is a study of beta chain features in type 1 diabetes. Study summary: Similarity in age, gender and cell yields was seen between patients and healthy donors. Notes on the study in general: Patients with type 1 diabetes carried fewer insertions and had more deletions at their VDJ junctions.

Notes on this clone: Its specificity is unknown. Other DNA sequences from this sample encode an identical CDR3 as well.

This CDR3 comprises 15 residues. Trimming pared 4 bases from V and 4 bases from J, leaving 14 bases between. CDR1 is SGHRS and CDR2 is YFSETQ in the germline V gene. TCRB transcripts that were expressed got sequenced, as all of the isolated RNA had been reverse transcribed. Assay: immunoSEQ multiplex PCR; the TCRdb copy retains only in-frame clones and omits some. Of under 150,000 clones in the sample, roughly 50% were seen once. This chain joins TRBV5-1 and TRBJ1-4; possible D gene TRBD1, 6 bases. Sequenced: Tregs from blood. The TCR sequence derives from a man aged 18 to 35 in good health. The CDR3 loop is CASSAGQLNNEKLFF. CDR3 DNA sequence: TGCGCCAGCAGCGCAGGACAGCTAAATAATGAAAAACTGTTTTTT. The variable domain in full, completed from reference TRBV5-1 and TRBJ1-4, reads KAGVTQTPRYLIKTRGQQVTLSCSPISGHRSVSWYQQTPGQGLQFLFEYFSETQRNKGNFPGRFSGRQFSNSRSEMNVSTLELGDSALYLCASSAGQLNNEKLFFGSGTQLSVL.